This T cell receptor (beta chain) appears in the sequencing data of a study of blood T cell repertoires in COVID-19 (TCRdb year 2020). For context, the study as a whole: Collaborator samples came from the United States, Italy and Spain and covered acute and convalescent phases of COVID-19. Deeply sampled blood TCRbeta repertoires from subjects exposed to, actively infected with, or recovered from COVID-19 were included in the dataset. The material from the prospective study consisted of cDNA or gDNA derived from T cells, B-cell-depleted T cells, or PBMCs. Nearly every sample came with metadata listing a de-identified subject ID, COVID-19 status, age in years and sex. The samples were drawn from two sources: the first 160 participants of the ongoing ImmuneRACE study, and 1,000 to 1,500 subjects contributed by 6 global collaborators. The repertoires were made available in a free public database intended to serve as a resource for research on the immune response to SARS-CoV-2. HLA class I and class II types, where available, came from metadata supplied by the sample provider rather than from assay-based typing.

The immunoSEQ Assay, a bias-controlled multiplex PCR, was used to amplify TCRbeta CDR3 regions from genomic DNA. Per the original workflow: Nucleated cell counts per sample were estimated from amplification of reference gene primers within the assay. Sequence reads were collapsed and filtered to measure the absolute abundance of every unique TCRbeta CDR3 rearrangement. For each sample, productive Simpson clonality was calculated by taking the square root of Simpson's diversity index across productive rearrangements. TCRdb carries this immuneACCESS record with in-frame sequences only. Its versions omit some clonotypes, under half of them owing to an unresolved V gene in the studies checked, with the rest unexplained. V, J and clone size are those of that table, while D and trimming were read from the DNA. This sample gives more than 60,000 clones in total; 82% of them show up just once. Together, the top ten hold roughly an eighth of the sample.

Whole blood was collected in K2EDTA tubes by collaborating institutions according to the institutions' own protocols. For TCRbeta analysis, collaborators shipped samples in one of three forms: frozen whole blood, isolated PBMCs, or DNA extracted from either of those sample types. Comments on this clone: There is no known antigen for this receptor. Base qualities are not provided; no much larger clone lies one nucleotide away.

CDR1 LNHDA and CDR2 SQIVND are derived from the germline V gene (reference sequence). Including the terminal cysteine and phenylalanine, the CDR3 comprises 14 residues. Left in the record is the CDR3 DNA by itself, 42 bases read in frame from the first base. V lost 5 bases and J lost 4 bases, and the count of bases not matched to a germline gene is 4. Beyond this particular receptor, the publication reports: The quantity of clinical and demographic metadata differed by source and by participant and was supplied without curation.

This TCR came from a woman at least 80 years old with acute or convalescent COVID-19. The sample taken for sequencing was peripheral blood. This receptor chain uses TRBV19 and TRBJ1-1, and TRBD1 aligns with 10 junction nucleotides. The CDR3 protein is CASSFGQGGTEAFF. The DNA sequence reads TGTGCCAGTAGTTTCGGACAGGGGGGCACTGAAGCTTTCTTT.